The rows below give T cell receptor beta chains drawn from one sample of a study of shared clonotypes between healthy human individuals. Profiled with immunoSEQ multiplex PCR; TCRdb holds only in-frame clones, not every one. This sample yields 95,000 to 120,000 clones, of which over 65% are seen a single time; almost 25% belongs to the top ten. What was sequenced was memory CD8+ T cells sorted from blood. The receptors were sampled from a woman younger than 45 in good health. The CDR3 runs from the conserved cysteine through the conserved F or W. A D gene is named only where the DNA matches it firmly. Where a row states a size, it is once, few, many or the class of an expanded clone; other rows omit it.

TRBJ2-6,.,many,TRBV6-1,CASSQDSSGANVLTF,TGTGCCAGCAGTCAAGACAGCTCTGGGGCCAACGTCCTGACTTTC
TRBJ2-7,.,.,TRBV11-2,CASSLTNYEQYF,TGTGCCAGCAGCTTGACTAACTACGAGCAGTACTTC
TRBJ2-7,TRBD1,.,TRBV30,CAWGPRTGGVDEQYF,TGTGCCTGGGGTCCTCGGACAGGGGGAGTGGACGAGCAGTACTTC
TRBJ2-3,.,.,TRBV15,CATSRPRGGDTQYF,TGTGCCACCAGCAGACCTCGCGGTGGAGATACGCAGTATTTT
TRBJ2-7,TRBD2,.,TRBV5-6,CASSHTVAGESYEQYF,TGTGCCAGCAGCCACACGGTAGCGGGAGAGTCCTACGAGCAGTACTTC
TRBJ1-1,.,.,TRBV28,CASSLERTEAFF,TGTGCCAGCAGTTTAGAAAGGACCGAGGCTTTCTTT
TRBJ2-1,TRBD2,.,TRBV7-3,CASPSIGAGGSCNEQFF,TGTGCCAGCCCCTCTATCGGGGCTGGCGGGAGTTGTAATGAGCAGTTCTTC
TRBJ2-7,TRBD2,.,TRBV30,CAWTSGNDYEQYF,TGTGCCTGGACTAGCGGGAACGACTACGAGCAGTACTTC
TRBJ2-7,TRBD2,.,TRBV5-8,CASSFRLAGPYEQYF,TGTGCCAGCAGCTTCCGGCTAGCGGGACCCTACGAGCAGTACTTC
TRBJ1-2,.,.,TRBV28,CASGVGSGGNGYTF,TGTGCCAGCGGAGTGGGCTCCGGCGGGAATGGCTACACCTTC
TRBJ2-7,TRBD2,.,TRBV28,CASSSSGEGQYEQYF,TGTGCCAGCAGTAGCTCGGGGGAGGGCCAGTACGAGCAGTACTTC
TRBJ2-7,TRBD1,once,TRBV7-9,CASSTDRGPYEQYF,TGTGCCAGCAGCACCGACAGGGGACCCTACGAGCAGTACTTC
TRBJ2-1,.,few,TRBV6-4,CASSDSGGYSYNEQFF,TGTGCCAGCAGTGACTCAGGCGGCTACTCCTACAATGAGCAGTTCTTC
TRBJ2-7,TRBD2,.,TRBV7-3,CASSPGIAGVNEQYF,TGTGCCAGCAGTCCCGGGATAGCGGGAGTGAACGAGCAGTACTTC
TRBJ2-1,.,.,TRBV5-4,CASSRTNEQFF,TGTGCCAGCAGCCGTACCAATGAGCAGTTCTTC
TRBJ2-7,.,few,TRBV18,CASSPGVGVYEQYF,TGTGCCAGCTCACCAGGCGTGGGGGTCTACGAGCAGTACTTC
TRBJ2-7,TRBD1,once,TRBV11-2,CASSTRTGSNAIYEQYF,TGTGCCAGCAGCACCCGGACAGGGTCTAACGCCATCTACGAGCAGTACTTC
TRBJ2-7,.,.,TRBV27,CASSVYSIGRDEQYF,TGTGCCAGCAGTGTTTACAGTATAGGCCGCGACGAGCAGTACTTC
TRBJ2-2,.,many,TRBV5-6,CASSHRDEAPGELFF,TGTGCCAGCAGCCACAGGGACGAGGCCCCCGGGGAGCTGTTTTTT
TRBJ2-7,.,few,TRBV13,CASSFFGGLGYEQYF,TGTGCCAGCAGCTTTTTCGGGGGGCTGGGATACGAGCAGTACTTC
TRBJ1-2,.,.,TRBV7-8,CASSRGAGNYGYTF,TGTGCCAGCAGCCGAGGGGCGGGTAACTATGGCTACACCTTC
TRBJ2-7,.,.,TRBV19,CASSGQPSSYEQYF,TGTGCCAGTTCTGGACAGCCAAGCTCCTACGAGCAGTACTTC
TRBJ2-1,.,.,TRBV6-5,CASSYSEVPWHEQFF,TGTGCCAGCAGTTACTCTGAAGTTCCTTGGCATGAGCAGTTCTTC
TRBJ2-1,TRBD1,.,TRBV19,CASGGTGVYNEQFF,TGTGCCAGTGGGGGGACAGGGGTCTACAATGAGCAGTTCTTC
TRBJ2-3,.,once,TRBV7-6,CASSLSGDTQYF,TGTGCCAGCAGCTTATCTGGGGATACGCAGTATTTT
TRBJ2-7,.,.,TRBV10-1,CASSESESTYEQYF,TGCGCCAGCAGTGAGTCTGAGTCAACCTACGAGCAGTACTTC
TRBJ2-6,.,.,TRBV15,CATSPQQGSGANVLTF,TGTGCCACCAGCCCCCAACAGGGATCCGGGGCCAACGTCCTGACTTTC
TRBJ2-7,.,.,TRBV19,CASSAFSGSYEQYF,TGTGCCAGTAGTGCCTTTAGCGGTTCCTACGAGCAGTACTTC
TRBJ2-7,.,.,TRBV23-1,CASSHGPLEPYEQYF,TGCGCCAGCAGTCATGGTCCTCTCGAACCCTACGAGCAGTACTTC
TRBJ2-5,.,.,TRBV29-1,CSVERETQYF,TGCAGCGTTGAAAGGGAGACCCAGTACTTC
TRBJ1-1,.,.,TRBV11-2,CASSPRTAMNTEAFF,TGTGCCAGCAGCCCGAGGACAGCCATGAACACTGAAGCTTTCTTT
TRBJ2-2,.,.,TRBV7-6,CASSLVGGTGELFF,TGTGCCAGCAGCTTAGTCGGCGGCACCGGGGAGCTGTTTTTT
TRBJ2-7,TRBD1,.,TRBV7-9,CASSPRPGTGSYEQYF,TGTGCCAGCAGCCCCAGGCCCGGGACAGGGTCCTACGAGCAGTACTTC
TRBJ1-2,.,.,TRBV19,CASRTLQRGYGYTF,TGTGCCAGTAGGACATTACAGAGGGGCTATGGCTACACCTTC
TRBJ2-1,.,many,TRBV7-9,CASSLYAGGDEQFF,TGTGCCAGCAGCTTATATGCAGGGGGGGATGAGCAGTTCTTC
TRBJ2-7,.,once,TRBV4-2,CASSQEFRYEQYF,TGTGCCAGCAGCCAAGAATTCAGGTACGAGCAGTACTTC
TRBJ2-6,.,few,TRBV15,CATSRDTSSGANVLTF,TGTGCCACCAGCAGAGATACATCCTCTGGGGCCAACGTCCTGACTTTC
TRBJ2-7,.,once,TRBV14,CASSQEPDRYEQYF,TGTGCCAGCAGCCAAGAGCCTGACAGATACGAGCAGTACTTC
TRBJ2-1,TRBD2,.,TRBV5-1,CASSLATSGYNEQFF,TGCGCCAGCAGCTTGGCGACTAGCGGATACAATGAGCAGTTCTTC
TRBJ2-1,TRBD1,.,TRBV29-1,CSVDLGQDDYNEQFF,TGCAGCGTTGATCTGGGACAGGACGATTACAATGAGCAGTTCTTC
TRBJ2-5,TRBD2,.,TRBV15,CATSREREGHEIQYF,TGTGCCACCAGCAGAGAACGGGAGGGCCACGAGATCCAGTACTTC
TRBJ1-5,.,once,TRBV4-1,CASSQVVGRNQPQHF,TGCGCCAGCAGCCAAGTGGTAGGGCGCAATCAGCCCCAGCATTTT
TRBJ2-5,.,.,TRBV2,CASSSQTLETQYF,TGTGCCAGCAGTAGTCAGACGTTGGAGACCCAGTACTTC
TRBJ2-6,.,.,TRBV4-1,CASSYYGSANVLTF,TGCGCCAGCAGTTACTATGGAAGTGCCAACGTCCTGACTTTC
TRBJ1-5,.,.,TRBV7-9,CASSLGTGNQPQHF,TGTGCCAGCAGCCTAGGGACGGGCAATCAGCCCCAGCATTTT
TRBJ1-4,.,once,TRBV13,CASSLRAGSNEKLFF,TGTGCCAGCAGCTTAAGGGCAGGGTCCAATGAAAAACTGTTTTTT
TRBJ1-1,TRBD1,.,TRBV7-6,CASSQGQGRVGGTEAFF,TGTGCCAGCAGCCAGGGACAGGGGAGGGTCGGTGGCACTGAAGCTTTCTTT
TRBJ2-1,TRBD2,.,TRBV11-2,CASSSTTSGYNEQFF,TGTGCCAGCAGCTCGACGACTAGCGGCTACAATGAGCAGTTCTTC
TRBJ1-2,.,.,TRBV21-1,CASSDRRTGAVNYGYTF,TGTGCCAGCAGCGACAGGCGGACAGGGGCAGTAAACTATGGCTACACCTTC
TRBJ1-1,.,.,TRBV2,CASDNGGHPNTEAFF,TGTGCCAGCGATAATGGAGGGCACCCGAACACTGAAGCTTTCTTT
TRBJ1-1,.,.,TRBV29-1,CSVEGQGAFF,TGCAGCGTTGAGGGTCAAGGAGCTTTCTTT
TRBJ2-6,TRBD2,many,TRBV29-1,CSVGLADLSNSGANVLTF,TGCAGCGTTGGACTAGCGGACTTATCTAACTCTGGGGCCAACGTCCTGACTTTC